Below are 19 T cell receptor beta chains sequenced from a single sample in a study of human thymus T cells. Libraries were prepared by immunoSEQ multiplex PCR; TCRdb keeps only in-frame clonotypes and omits some of them. This sample has 65,000 to 90,000 clones, with 85% to 95% found just once. Thymic tissue was derived from resections collected during corrective heart surgery. Sample: thymus tissue. All receptors derive from a girl under three years old with a congenital heart defect but otherwise immunologically healthy.

The gene calls are TRBV19 and TRBJ2-1; a possible D gene is TRBD2 (5 bases). V lost 5 bases and J 5 bases, leaving 19 bases between the germline ends. Germline CDR1 reads LNHDA; CDR2 reads SQIVND (reference sequence). This CDR3 comprises 16 residues. CDR3 sequence: CASSCERTAGNNEQFF. CDR3 DNA: TGTGCCAGTAGTTGCGAGCGAACCGCCGGGAACAATGAGCAGTTCTTC.

This rearrangement joins TRBV6-5 to TRBJ1-3; D perhaps matches TRBD1 (5 bases). Germline V gene lookup returns CDR1 MNHEY and CDR2 SVGAGI. This CDR3 contains 15 residues. The ends were cut back, 8 bases at V and 1 base at J, with 15 bases in the middle. The chain's CDR3 is CASFREKTSGNTIYF. The CDR3 nucleotides are TGTGCCAGCTTCAGGGAAAAGACTTCTGGAAACACCATATATTTT.

The rearrangement joins TRBV2 to TRBJ2-7; D remains ambiguous. There are 13 residues in the CDR3. Germline V gene lookup returns CDR1 SNHLY and CDR2 FYNNEI. Trimming took 2 bases from V and 5 from J, leaving 10 bases between them. CDR3 nucleotide sequence: TGTGCCAGCAGTGAAAAGGGTAGCAACGAGCAGTACTTC. Amino acid sequence: CASSEKGSNEQYF.

This rearrangement joins TRBV5-5 to TRBJ1-1; D ambiguous. Trimming shortened V by 4 bases and J by 10 bases, and 14 bases separated the two germline ends. Germline CDR1 SGHKS, CDR2 YYEKEE (reference sequence). The CDR3 is 12 residues long. CDR3 region: CASSPGPEGAFF. For the CDR3, the DNA is TGTGCCAGCAGCCCGGGCCCCGAGGGAGCTTTCTTT.

The chain joins TRBV10-1 to TRBJ2-7, with a tentative D call TRBD2 (6 bases). The CDR3 has 14 residues. V lost 5 bases, J lost 5 bases, and 16 bases lay in between. The germline gives CDR1 WNHNN, CDR2 SYGVQD (reference sequence). CDR3 sequence reads: CASSPSRDCDEQYF. Written as DNA, the CDR3 is TGCGCCAGCAGTCCCTCCCGGGACTGCGACGAGCAGTACTTC.

To note about this clone: The junction departs from the called germline gene at one end, perhaps through a read error. The rearrangement uses TRBV5-4 and TRBJ1-2; the match to TRBD1 covers 8 bases. The CDR3 is made up of 12 amino acids. Germline CDR1 and CDR2: SGHNT and YYREEE (reference sequence). CDR3 loop: CASSQGQDGYTF. The CDR3 bases are TGTGCCAGCAGCCAGGGACAGGATGGGTACACCTTC.

This sequence joins TRBV6-5 and TRBJ1-5, with D tentatively TRBD1 (5 bases). There are 15 residues in the CDR3. CDR1 MNHEY and CDR2 SVGAGI come from the germline V gene. Trimming left V 6 bases short and J 3 bases short, with 15 bases between. CDR3 nucleotides: TGTGCCAGCAGACTCGACAGCGAGACCAATCAGCCCCAGCATTTT. Protein: CASRLDSETNQPQHF.

The rearrangement links TRBV29-1 to TRBJ1-2; possible D gene TRBD1, 6 bases. The V end was cut by 0 bases, the J end by 4 bases, with 18 bases between. The germline V gene encodes CDR1 SQVTM and CDR2 ANQGSEA. The CDR3 covers 16 residues. CDR3 coding DNA: TGCAGCGTTGAAGATCAGACACAGGGAAGAGCCTATGGCTACACCTTC. Protein sequence: CSVEDQTQGRAYGYTF.

V usage is TRBV18 and J usage is TRBJ2-7; D unresolved. Trimming removed 2 bases from V and 5 bases from J, with 13 bases in between. Germline V gene data show CDR1 as KGHSH and CDR2 as LQKENI. The CDR3 runs 14 residues. The CDR3: CASSPKGLTHEQYF. CDR3 nucleotide sequence: TGTGCCAGCTCACCAAAAGGGCTCACCCACGAGCAGTACTTC. Supplemented by reference TRBV18 and TRBJ2-7, the full variable domain reads NAGVMQNPRHLVRRRGQEARLRCSPMKGHSHVYWYRQLPEEGLKFMVYLQKENIIDESGMPKERFSAEFPKEGPSILRIQQVVRGDSAAYFCASSPKGLTHEQYFGPGTRLTVT.

The chain joins TRBV18 to TRBJ2-7; TRBD2 is a possible D gene (5 bases). The CDR3 is 13 amino acids. V was shortened by 3 bases and J by 1 base, with 7 bases between the two germline ends. Germline-derived CDR1 and CDR2 are KGHSH and LQKENI. The CDR3 DNA sequence: TGTGCCAGCTCACCCGGGGATTCCTACGAGCAGTACTTC. It encodes CASSPGDSYEQYF.

The chain is built from TRBV27 and TRBJ2-7; weak D call: TRBD2 (6 bases). CDR3 size: 14 residues. Trimming stripped 2 bases from V and 1 base from J, with 9 bases between. Germline V CDR1 and CDR2: MNHEY, SMNVEV (reference sequence). The CDR3: CASSLNGGSYEQYF. For the CDR3, the DNA is TGTGCCAGCAGTTTAAATGGAGGGTCCTACGAGCAGTACTTC.

This rearrangement joins TRBV4-1 to TRBJ2-1; D uncertain. Germline V gene sequence: CDR1 MGHRA, CDR2 YSYEKL. There are 19 residues in the CDR3. V gave up 0 bases and J gave up 0 bases, with 18 bases separating them. In nucleotides, the CDR3 is TGCGCCAGCAGCCAAGATCTTGACATCGCTAGTCTCTCCTACAATGAGCAGTTCTTC. Translation: CASSQDLDIASLSYNEQFF.

The V call is TRBV7-2, the J call TRBJ2-7; D unresolved. The CDR3 spans 13 residues. The V end was cut by 1 base, the J end by 3 bases, with 7 bases between. CDR1 and CDR2 from the germline V gene are SGHTA and FQGNSA. The CDR3 DNA is TGTGCCAGCAGCTTAGGCAGAAACTACGAGCAGTACTTC. It translates to CASSLGRNYEQYF.

The chain has TRBV10-1 and TRBJ2-1, with a weak D call TRBD2 (6 bases). The germline V and J ends were trimmed by 4 bases and 0 bases, with 19 bases remaining between them. The CDR3 is 18 residues long. Looked up from germline, CDR1 is WNHNN and CDR2 is SYGVQD (reference sequence). In nucleotides, the CDR3 is TGCGCCAGCAGTGTTGCCCGAACCCCAGCGGGCTCCTACAATGAGCAGTTCTTC. This codes for CASSVARTPAGSYNEQFF.

V gene TRBV18 combines with J gene TRBJ2-1; D tentatively fits TRBD1 or TRBD2 (5 bases each). The CDR3 loop spans 15 amino acids. V was clipped by 3 bases and J by 7 bases, with 16 bases between them. The germline gives CDR1 KGHSH, CDR2 LQKENI. CDR3 region: CASSPRGDGWNEQFF. As DNA, the CDR3 is TGTGCCAGCTCACCGAGGGGCGACGGGTGGAATGAGCAGTTCTTC.

The chain links TRBV20-1 to TRBJ2-7; 7 bases match TRBD1. The CDR3 is 11 residues long. Per the germline V gene, CDR1 is DFQATT and CDR2 is SNEGSKA (reference sequence). CDR3 sequence: CTAQGLMGQYF. In DNA form, the CDR3 reads TGCACCGCACAGGGGTTGATGGGGCAGTACTTC.

The chain combines TRBV23-1 with TRBJ1-2; no clear D. TRBV23-1 is assigned to the ORF class and has an uncertain function. V dropped 0 bases and J dropped 5 bases, with 10 bases sitting between them. The CDR3 runs 14 residues. CDR3 coding DNA: TGCGCCAGCAGTCAATCGGCAGTGAGTTATGGCTACACCTTC. Translation: CASSQSAVSYGYTF.

The chain uses TRBV27 and TRBJ1-5, with D unresolved. Germline CDR1 and CDR2: MNHEY and SMNVEV (reference sequence). Trimming cost V 2 bases and J 5 bases, with 19 bases left between them. The CDR3 runs 17 residues. CDR3 bases: TGTGCCAGCAGTTTACGGGGTGTACGAAACCGATATCAGCCCCAGCATTTT. It codes for CASSLRGVRNRYQPQHF.

This clone was recorded only once. The V gene is TRBV4-2, the J gene TRBJ2-1; TRBD2 might be the D (5 bases). V was pared by 4 bases and J by 7 bases, with 11 bases between. Per the germline V gene, CDR1 is LGHNA and CDR2 is YNFKEQ. The CDR3 sequence is 13 residues long. The CDR3 DNA reads as TGTGCCAGCAGCCCCAGACCGGGAAATGAGCAGTTCTTC. This translates into CASSPRPGNEQFF.